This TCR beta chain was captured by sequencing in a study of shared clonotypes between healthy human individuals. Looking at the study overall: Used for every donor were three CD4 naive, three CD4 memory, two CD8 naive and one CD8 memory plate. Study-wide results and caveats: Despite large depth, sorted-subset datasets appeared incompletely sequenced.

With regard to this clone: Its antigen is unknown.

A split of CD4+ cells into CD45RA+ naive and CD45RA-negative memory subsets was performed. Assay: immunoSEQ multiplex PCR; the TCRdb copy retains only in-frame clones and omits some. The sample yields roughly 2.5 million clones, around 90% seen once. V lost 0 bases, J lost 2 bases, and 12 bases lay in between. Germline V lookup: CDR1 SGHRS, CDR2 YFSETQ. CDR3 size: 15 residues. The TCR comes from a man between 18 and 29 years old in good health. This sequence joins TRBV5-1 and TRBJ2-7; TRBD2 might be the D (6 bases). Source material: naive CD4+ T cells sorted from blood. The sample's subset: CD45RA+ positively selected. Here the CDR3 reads CASSLEGSGTYEQYF. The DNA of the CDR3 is TGCGCCAGCAGCTTGGAAGGTAGCGGAACCTACGAGCAGTACTTC.